The 20 T cell receptor beta chains in this list originate from one sample, sequenced in a study of cytomegalovirus exposure and HLA in healthy donors. Primers: 60 Vbeta forward and 13 Jbeta reverse. Sequenced by immunoSEQ multiplex PCR; TCRdb stores in-frame clones only, minus some. The sample includes 150,000 to 200,000 clones, 77% of them seen just once. Sequenced material: PBMCs. The receptors originated from a man aged 30 to 45 in good health and CMV-seropositive.

This rearrangement joins TRBV10-1 to TRBJ2-3; tentative D call: TRBD2 (5 bases). CDR3 length: 16 amino acids. V lost 2 bases and J 5 bases, leaving 17 bases between the germline ends. Germline loops: CDR1 WNHNN, CDR2 SYGVQD (reference sequence). Here the CDR3 DNA reads TGCGCCAGCAGTGAGGGGGTTAGCGCTGGGGTAGATACGCAGTATTTT. Its translation is CASSEGVSAGVDTQYF.

The genes are TRBV7-6 and TRBJ1-1; D uncertain. This CDR3 comprises 14 residues. Per germline, CDR1 SGHVS and CDR2 FNYEAQ. With 1 base removed from V and 2 bases from J, the gap between germline ends came to 8 bases. CDR3 coding DNA: TGTGCCAGCAGCTTAGGGCAGTCCAACACTGAAGCTTTCTTT. Translating gives CASSLGQSNTEAFF.

The chain links TRBV27 to TRBJ2-3, with 9 bases identical to TRBD1. The trim removed 6 bases at V and 7 bases at J, leaving 11 bases unmatched. The CDR3 extends over 15 amino acids. Germline CDR1 reads MNHEY; CDR2 reads SMNVEV (reference sequence). The CDR3 here is CASSSRDRVANTQYF. CDR3 coding DNA: TGTGCCAGCAGCAGCAGGGACAGGGTAGCAAATACGCAGTATTTT.

The chain recombines TRBV6-6 with TRBJ2-1; TRBD2 aligns across 10 bases. V gave up 2 bases and J gave up 14 bases; unmatched junction bases: 6. This CDR3 has 13 amino acids. Germline CDR1 is MNHNY and CDR2 is SVGAGI (reference sequence). In nucleotides, the CDR3 is TGTGCCAGCAGTTACCTTCGGCTAGCGGGGGAGTTCTTC. This encodes CASSYLRLAGEFF.

The chain uses TRBV9 and TRBJ2-1; D is unclear. CDR1 is SGDLS, CDR2 YYNGEE, per germline. Trimming stripped 2 bases from V and 8 bases from J, with 11 bases between. This CDR3 has 13 amino acids. The CDR3 region is CASSVSTTDEQFF. CDR3 in DNA: TGTGCCAGCAGCGTTTCTACCACAGATGAGCAGTTCTTC.

The rearrangement joins TRBV28 to TRBJ1-5; D not certain. The V end was cut by 3 bases, the J end by 5 bases, with 8 bases between. Per germline, CDR1 MDHEN and CDR2 SYDVKM. The CDR3 runs 13 residues. The CDR3 spells CASSFGSYQPQHF. CDR3 nucleotide sequence: TGTGCCAGCAGTTTCGGGAGTTATCAGCCCCAGCATTTT.

The DNA of the CDR3 is TGCAGCGTTGAGGCCCGGACAGGGGTGACTGAAGCTTTCTTT. Its protein product is CSVEARTGVTEAFF. V gene TRBV29-1 combines with J gene TRBJ1-1, with 9 positions matching TRBD1. The CDR3 runs to 14 residues. J was trimmed by 5 bases and V by 3 bases; bases with no gene match: 7. Germline CDR1 reads SQVTM; CDR2 reads ANQGSEA.

This clone has more than one count but fewer than ten. This rearrangement joins TRBV19 to TRBJ1-6; 9 nucleotides match TRBD1. The germline gives CDR1 LNHDA, CDR2 SQIVND (reference sequence). J lost 8 bases, V lost 6 bases, and 5 bases had no gene match. The CDR3 sequence is 14 residues long. The CDR3 nucleotides read TGTGCCAGTAGGCAACAGGGGGCTGATTCACCCCTCCACTTT. It specifies CASRQQGADSPLHF.

This chain uses TRBV19 with TRBJ2-3; 7 bases line up with TRBD2. Trimming took 1 base from V and 7 from J; bases not matched to a gene: 8. The germline gives CDR1 LNHDA, CDR2 SQIVND (reference sequence). The CDR3 extends over 15 amino acids. The CDR3, as DNA: TGTGCCAGTAGTATAGTAACTAGCGTCGGAAATACGCAGTATTTT. It yields the protein CASSIVTSVGNTQYF.

This clone is a singleton in its sample. The V and J genes are TRBV7-2 and TRBJ1-1, with 8 nucleotides matching TRBD1. Trimming cost V 5 bases and J 3 bases; bases outside gene matches: 8. The CDR3 contains 15 residues. The germline V gene encodes CDR1 SGHTA and CDR2 FQGNSA. The CDR3 region is CASSPFRGQDTEAFF. As DNA, the CDR3 is TGTGCCAGCAGCCCTTTCAGGGGGCAGGACACTGAAGCTTTCTTT. The full variable domain, rest sourced from reference TRBV7-2 and TRBJ1-1, is GAGVSQSPSNKVTEKGKDVELRCDPISGHTALYWYRQSLGQGLEFLIYFQGNSAPDKSGLPSDRFSAERTGGSVSTLTIQRTQQEDSAVYLCASSPFRGQDTEAFFGQGTRLTVV.

The chain links TRBV7-9 to TRBJ1-1; 9 bases are a match to TRBD1. J was trimmed by 6 bases and V by 4 bases; bases with no gene match: 6. This CDR3 is 14 amino acids long. Germline lookup yields CDR1 SEHNR and CDR2 FQNEAQ (reference sequence). The CDR3 sequence is CASSSGTGFSEAFF. As DNA, the CDR3 is TGTGCCAGCAGCTCCGGGACAGGGTTTTCTGAAGCTTTCTTT. The full variable domain, its missing parts supplied by reference TRBV7-9 and TRBJ1-1, is DTGVSQNPRHKITKRGQNVTFRCDPISEHNRLYWYRQTLGQGPEFLTYFQNEAQLEKSRLLSDRFSAERPKGSFSTLEIQRTEQGDSAMYLCASSSGTGFSEAFFGQGTRLTVV.

Note on this clone: The same CDR3 arises from other DNA sequences in this sample as well. The chain carries TRBV7-2 and TRBJ2-7; D ambiguous. From germline, CDR1 is SGHTA and CDR2 FQGNSA. V shed 0 bases and J shed 0 bases, with 6 bases lying between them. This CDR3 spans 14 amino acids. The chain's CDR3 is CASSLAGGSYEQYF. CDR3 nucleotides: TGTGCCAGCAGCTTAGCCGGCGGCTCCTACGAGCAGTACTTC.

This clone turned up a few times. The chain links TRBV27 to TRBJ2-7, with D maybe TRBD1 (6 bases). The CDR3 is made up of 15 amino acids. The germline gives CDR1 MNHEY, CDR2 SMNVEV (reference sequence). V shed 1 base and J shed 3 bases, with 13 bases lying between them. As DNA, the CDR3 is TGTGCCAGCAGTTTATGGGGGCAAAGCGGCTACGAGCAGTACTTC. Translated: CASSLWGQSGYEQYF.

The sample holds a few counts of this clone. This sequence joins TRBV7-9 and TRBJ2-5; TRBD1 is a possible D gene (5 bases). V was cut by 2 bases and J by 0 bases, with 10 bases left in between. CDR1 SEHNR and CDR2 FQNEAQ come from the germline V gene (reference sequence). This CDR3 region has 15 residues. Here the CDR3 reads CASSLPYRYQETQYF. The CDR3, as DNA: TGTGCCAGCAGCTTACCTTACAGGTACCAAGAGACCCAGTACTTC. The whole variable domain, remainder taken from reference TRBV7-9 and TRBJ2-5, is DTGVSQNPRHKITKRGQNVTFRCDPISEHNRLYWYRQTLGQGPEFLTYFQNEAQLEKSRLLSDRFSAERPKGSFSTLEIQRTEQGDSAMYLCASSLPYRYQETQYFGPGTRLLVL.

V usage is TRBV5-4 and J usage is TRBJ2-2; 7 bases are a match to TRBD1. The V gene's germline CDR1 is SGHNT and CDR2 YYREEE (reference sequence). Germline trimming cut 5 bases from V and 7 bases from J; bases unmatched to any gene: 11. CDR3 length: 15 amino acids. The CDR3 spells CASSSPTGRSGELFF. The DNA of the CDR3 is TGTGCCAGCAGTTCCCCGACAGGGCGGAGCGGGGAGCTGTTTTTT. The full variable domain, completed using reference TRBV5-4 and TRBJ2-2, is ETGVTQSPTHLIKTRGQQVTLRCSSQSGHNTVSWYQQALGQGPQFIFQYYREEENGRGNFPPRFSGLQFPNYSSELNVNALELDDSALYLCASSSPTGRSGELFFGEGSRLTVL.

The rearrangement uses TRBV19 and TRBJ2-1, with D perhaps matching TRBD1 (7 bases). V was pared by 4 bases and J by 9 bases, with 19 bases between. This CDR3 has 15 amino acids. Per germline, CDR1 LNHDA and CDR2 SQIVND (reference sequence). CDR3 DNA sequence: TGTGCCAGTAGTACCTCGGAGGGGGCGAGGGTTGAGCAGTTCTTC. Translation: CASSTSEGARVEQFF.

As concerns this clone: The identical CDR3 is also encoded by other nucleotide sequences in the sample. The gene calls are TRBV5-1 and TRBJ2-5, with 11 positions matching TRBD2. Germline assignment: CDR1 SGHRS and CDR2 YFSETQ. V was pared by 1 base and J by 3 bases, with 2 bases of the junction left unmatched. This CDR3 has 15 residues. This CDR3 reads CASSLSSGGEETQYF. CDR3 sequence (DNA): TGCGCCAGCAGCTTGAGTAGCGGGGGGGAAGAGACCCAGTACTTC. The full variable domain, completed using reference TRBV5-1 and TRBJ2-5, is KAGVTQTPRYLIKTRGQQVTLSCSPISGHRSVSWYQQTPGQGLQFLFEYFSETQRNKGNFPGRFSGRQFSNSRSEMNVSTLELGDSALYLCASSLSSGGEETQYFGPGTRLLVL.

The chain combines TRBV4-2 with TRBJ1-5; 7 bases are a match to TRBD1. V shed 1 base and J 2 bases; nucleotides not matched to a gene: 5. The CDR3 has 16 residues. The V gene's germline CDR1 is LGHNA and CDR2 YNFKEQ. The CDR3 spells CASSQAGQVGNQPQHF. The CDR3 bases are TGTGCCAGCAGCCAAGCCGGACAGGTAGGCAATCAGCCCCAGCATTTT.

This chain joins TRBV4-3 and TRBJ2-7, with D possibly matching TRBD2 (5 bases). Trimming took 0 bases from V and 0 from J, leaving 15 bases between them. Per germline, CDR1 LGHNA and CDR2 YSLEER. This CDR3 contains 17 residues. CDR3 coding DNA: TGCGCCAGCAGCCAAGATTCAGGCGCCCGGGGCTCCTACGAGCAGTACTTC. Translated: CASSQDSGARGSYEQYF.

This clone was seen a single time. This chain uses TRBV2 with TRBJ2-5, with TRBD1 identical over 8 bases. J gave up 2 bases and V 5 bases, and 7 bases lay outside the gene matches. CDR1 SNHLY and CDR2 FYNNEI come from the germline V gene. This CDR3 contains 15 residues. CDR3 DNA: TGTGCCAGCAGTCAAGACAGGGGCACTCAAGAGACCCAGTACTTC. Translation: CASSQDRGTQETQYF.